This T cell receptor (beta chain) was observed in a study of T cell repertoires in cytomegalovirus infection. Findings of the study overall: The cumulative frequency of public TCR beta families identified carriers of CMV plus the relevant HLA. The ex vivo response was dominated by HLA-C-restricted CMV-specific TCR beta clonotypes.

This clonotype was observed a few times. Antigen unknown. TCRdb independently ran MiXCR on the reads; one entry per CDR3 protein. Among 230,000 or so distinct CDR3 sequences listed, about 39% were seen once. The junction had 9 bases not matched to a gene; V was cut back by 4 bases and J by 4 bases. The V gene's germline CDR1 is WSHSY and CDR2 SAAADI. The CDR3 runs 15 residues. The source was CD8+ T cells from cultured PBMCs, collected from culture after CMV antigen stimulation. The chain has TRBV10-2 and TRBJ1-2; TRBD1 aligns across 7 bases. The clonotype was recovered from a human donor in good health (CMV status not recorded). Some clones in this sample may be carry-over from other donors' samples. The CDR3 coding sequence is TGCGCCAGCAGTGGGCAGGGGGAAGAAAGCTATGGCTACACCTTC. Residues: CASSGQGEESYGYTF.